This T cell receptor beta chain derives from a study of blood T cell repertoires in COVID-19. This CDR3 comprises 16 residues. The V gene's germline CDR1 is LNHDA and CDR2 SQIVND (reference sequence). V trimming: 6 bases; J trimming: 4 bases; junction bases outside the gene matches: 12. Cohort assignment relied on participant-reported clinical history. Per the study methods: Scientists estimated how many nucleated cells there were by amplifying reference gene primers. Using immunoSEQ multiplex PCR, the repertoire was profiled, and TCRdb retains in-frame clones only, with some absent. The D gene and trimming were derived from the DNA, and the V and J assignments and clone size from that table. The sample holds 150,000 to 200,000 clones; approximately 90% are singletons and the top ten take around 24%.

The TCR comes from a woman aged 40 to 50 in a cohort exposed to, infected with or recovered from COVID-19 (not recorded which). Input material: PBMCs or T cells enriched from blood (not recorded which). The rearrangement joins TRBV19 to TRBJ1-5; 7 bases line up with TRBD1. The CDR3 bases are TGTGCCAGTAGATGGAACGTTGGACAGGTAAATCAGCCCCAGCATTTT. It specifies CASRWNVGQVNQPQHF.